This T cell receptor (beta chain) was observed in a study of patients and donors after allogeneic stem cell transplantation. The CDR3 is 14 amino acids. Trimming took off 5 bases at V and 10 bases at J, with 15 bases between the two ends. Germline CDR1 reads SEHNR; CDR2 reads FQNEAQ (reference sequence). In TCRdb, the RT-PCR reads were re-called with MiXCR into one record per CDR3 protein. The sample has 2,000 to 2,500 distinct CDR3 sequences, around 21% seen once. This clonotype originated in a human donor who was either an allogeneic HSCT recipient or a stem cell or donor lymphocyte infusion donor (not recorded which). It is not recorded whose cells these are; they may come from a transplant donor. Sequenced: blood, either unsorted or a sorted T cell fraction (not recorded which). The chain has TRBV7-9 and TRBJ1-6, with TRBD1 as a possible D gene (6 bases). CDR3 residues: CASSLETGHSPLHF. The CDR3 DNA reads TGTGCCAGCAGCCTTGAAACAGGGCACTCACCCCTCCACTTT.